This TCR beta chain was found in a study of monozygotic twins with inflammatory bowel disease. TCRdb re-called the 5' RACE reads; every CDR3 protein appears as one record, without DNA. The data show over 200,000 distinct CDR3 sequences, and the top ten clones hold around 1.5%. Concerning this clonotype itself: Its target is unknown.

CDR1 and CDR2 (germline): DFQATT, SNEGSKA (reference sequence). The CDR3 runs 16 residues. Notes on the study in general: The results supported no single strong signal or clonotype associated with IBD. Healthy twins shared more clonotypes with others than IBD patients, most markedly active ones.

This chain joins TRBV20-1 and TRBJ2-3; TCRdb returns TRBD2, unconfirmable since there is no DNA. The sequence was collected from a human donor with ulcerative colitis or Crohn's disease, or a healthy co-twin of an affected twin (not recorded which). Sequencing was performed on blood. This chain's CDR3 is CRTGTSGVLHTDTQYF.